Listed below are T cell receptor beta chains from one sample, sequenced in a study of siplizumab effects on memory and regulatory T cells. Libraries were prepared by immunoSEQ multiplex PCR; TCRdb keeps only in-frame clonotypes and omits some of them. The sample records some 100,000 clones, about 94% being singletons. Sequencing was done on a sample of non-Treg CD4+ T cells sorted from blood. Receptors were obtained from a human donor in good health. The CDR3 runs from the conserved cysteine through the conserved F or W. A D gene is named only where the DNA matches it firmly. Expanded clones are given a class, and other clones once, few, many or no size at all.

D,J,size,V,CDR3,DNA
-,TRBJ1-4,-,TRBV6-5,CASSYIGYEKLFF,TGTGCCAGCAGTTACATCGGCTACGAAAAACTGTTTTTT
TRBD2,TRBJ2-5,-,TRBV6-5,CASRRKPGGETQYF,TGTGCCAGCAGAAGGAAGCCGGGGGGAGAGACCCAGTACTTC
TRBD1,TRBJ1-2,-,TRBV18,CASSSGDSKTYGYTF,TGTGCCAGCTCATCCGGGGACAGCAAAACCTATGGCTACACCTTC
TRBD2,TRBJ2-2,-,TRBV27,CASSPTSGIPGELFF,TGTGCCAGCAGTCCAACTAGCGGGATACCCGGGGAGCTGTTTTTT
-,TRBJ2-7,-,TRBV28,CASSAGLTRSYEQYF,TGTGCCAGCAGTGCAGGCCTCACACGGAGCTACGAGCAGTACTTC
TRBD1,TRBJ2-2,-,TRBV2,CASSSDRGLTGELFF,TGTGCCAGCAGTAGCGACAGGGGTCTCACCGGGGAGCTGTTTTTT
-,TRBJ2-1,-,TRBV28,CASSAPTGALNEQFF,TGTGCCAGCAGTGCCCCGACCGGGGCTTTAAATGAGCAGTTCTTC
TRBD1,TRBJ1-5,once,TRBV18,CASSQAGTGVYNQPQHF,TGTGCCAGCTCACAAGCCGGGACAGGGGTATACAATCAGCCCCAGCATTTT
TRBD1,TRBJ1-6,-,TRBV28,CASSYPWTGNSPLHF,TGTGCCAGCAGTTATCCCTGGACAGGGAATTCACCCCTCCACTTT
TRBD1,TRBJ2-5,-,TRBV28,CASSLGGQGARETQYF,TGTGCCAGCAGTTTGGGGGGACAGGGGGCTCGAGAGACCCAGTACTTC
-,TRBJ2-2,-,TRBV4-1,CASSLGRGNTGELFF,TGCGCCAGCAGCCTTGGGCGGGGTAACACCGGGGAGCTGTTTTTT
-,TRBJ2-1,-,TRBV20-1,CSASSSEQFF,TGCAGTGCTAGCTCAAGTGAGCAGTTCTTC
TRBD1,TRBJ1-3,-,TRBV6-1,CASSETGGKNTIYF,TGTGCCAGCAGTGAAACAGGGGGCAAGAACACCATATATTTT
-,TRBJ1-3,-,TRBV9,CASSPLGPGNTIYF,TGTGCCAGCAGCCCCTTGGGACCTGGAAACACCATATATTTT
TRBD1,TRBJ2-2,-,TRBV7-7,CASSWTGSGELFF,TGTGCCAGCAGCTGGACAGGGTCCGGGGAGCTGTTTTTT
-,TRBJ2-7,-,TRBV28,CASSLPEIYEQYF,TGTGCCAGCAGTTTACCTGAGATCTACGAGCAGTACTTC